This T cell receptor beta chain was profiled in a study of T cell changes during pregnancy in multiple sclerosis. Trimming removed 5 bases from V and 4 bases from J, with 3 bases in between. The germline V gene encodes CDR1 MNHEY and CDR2 SMNVEV (reference sequence). The CDR3 is 10 residues long. This table comes from immunoSEQ multiplex PCR, and its TCRdb copy is limited to in-frame clones, with some not included. The sample lists tens of thousands of clones, 80% to 90% seen once, with less than 1.5% in the top ten. This clonotype was sampled from a female donor with multiple sclerosis, enrolled in a pregnancy study. This chain connects TRBV27 to TRBJ2-7; D uncertain. The material was CD4+ T cells from peripheral blood mononuclear cells, obtained in the second trimester of pregnancy. CDR3 in amino acids: CASSTYEQYF. The CDR3 nucleotides are TGTGCCAGCAGTACTTACGAGCAGTACTTC.